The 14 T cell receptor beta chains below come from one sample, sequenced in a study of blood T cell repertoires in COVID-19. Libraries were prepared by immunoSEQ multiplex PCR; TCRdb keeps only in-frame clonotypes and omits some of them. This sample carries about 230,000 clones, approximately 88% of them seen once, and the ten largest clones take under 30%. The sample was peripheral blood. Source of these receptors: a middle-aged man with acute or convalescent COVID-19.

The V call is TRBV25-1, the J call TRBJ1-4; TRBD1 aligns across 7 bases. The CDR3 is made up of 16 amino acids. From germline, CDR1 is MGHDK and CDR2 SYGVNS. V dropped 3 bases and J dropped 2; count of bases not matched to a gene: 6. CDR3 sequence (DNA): TGTGCCAGCAGTGACAGGAGGGGGCCTACTAATGAAAAACTGTTTTTT. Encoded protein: CASSDRRGPTNEKLFF.

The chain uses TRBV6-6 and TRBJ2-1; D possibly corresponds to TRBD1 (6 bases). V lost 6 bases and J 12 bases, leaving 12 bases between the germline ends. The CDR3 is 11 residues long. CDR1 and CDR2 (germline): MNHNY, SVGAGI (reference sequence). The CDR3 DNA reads TGTGCCAGCAGAGAACAGGGTGGGCAGTTCTTC. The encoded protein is CASREQGGQFF.

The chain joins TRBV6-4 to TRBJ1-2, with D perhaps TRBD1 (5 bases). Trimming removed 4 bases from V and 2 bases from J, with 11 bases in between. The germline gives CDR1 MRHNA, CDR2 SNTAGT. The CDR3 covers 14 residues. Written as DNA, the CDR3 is TGTGCCAGCAGTGTCGCACCAGGGAACTATGGCTACACCTTC. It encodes CASSVAPGNYGYTF.

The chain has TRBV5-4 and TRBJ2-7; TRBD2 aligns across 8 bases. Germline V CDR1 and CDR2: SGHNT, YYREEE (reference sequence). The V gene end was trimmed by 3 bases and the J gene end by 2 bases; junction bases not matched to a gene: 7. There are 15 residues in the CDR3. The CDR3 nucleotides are TGTGCCAGCAGCTCCCCAGCGGGAGACCCCTACGAGCAGTACTTC. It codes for CASSSPAGDPYEQYF.

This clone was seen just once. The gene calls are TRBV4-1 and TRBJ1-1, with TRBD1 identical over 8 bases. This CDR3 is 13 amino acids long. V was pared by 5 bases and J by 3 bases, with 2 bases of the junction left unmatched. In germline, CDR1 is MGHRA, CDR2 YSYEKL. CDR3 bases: TGCGCCAGCAGCGGACAGGGTTACACTGAAGCTTTCTTT. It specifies CASSGQGYTEAFF.

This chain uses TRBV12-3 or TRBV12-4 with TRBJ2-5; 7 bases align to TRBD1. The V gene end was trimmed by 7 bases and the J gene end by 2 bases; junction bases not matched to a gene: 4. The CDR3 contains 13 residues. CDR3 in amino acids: CASTRDRQETQYF. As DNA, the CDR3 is TGTGCCAGCACCCGGGACAGACAAGAGACCCAGTACTTC.

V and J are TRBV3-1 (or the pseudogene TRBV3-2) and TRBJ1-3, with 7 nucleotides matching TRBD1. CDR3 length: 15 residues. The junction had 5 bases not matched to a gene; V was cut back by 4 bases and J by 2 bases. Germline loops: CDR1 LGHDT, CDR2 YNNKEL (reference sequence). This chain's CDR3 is CASSRDRETGNTIYF. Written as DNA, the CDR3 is TGTGCCAGCAGCCGCGACAGGGAGACTGGAAACACCATATATTTT.

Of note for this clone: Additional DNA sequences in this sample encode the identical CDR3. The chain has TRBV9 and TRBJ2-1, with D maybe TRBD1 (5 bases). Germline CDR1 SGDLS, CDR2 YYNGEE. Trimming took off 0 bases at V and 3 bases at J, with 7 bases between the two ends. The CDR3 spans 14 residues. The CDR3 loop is CASSVGGSYNEQFF. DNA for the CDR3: TGTGCCAGCAGCGTAGGGGGCAGCTACAATGAGCAGTTCTTC. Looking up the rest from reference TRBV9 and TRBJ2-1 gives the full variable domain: DSGVTQTPKHLITATGQRVTLRCSPRSGDLSVYWYQQSLDQGLQFLIQYYNGEERAKGNILERFSAQQFPDLHSELNLSSLELGDSALYFCASSVGGSYNEQFFGPGTRLTVL.

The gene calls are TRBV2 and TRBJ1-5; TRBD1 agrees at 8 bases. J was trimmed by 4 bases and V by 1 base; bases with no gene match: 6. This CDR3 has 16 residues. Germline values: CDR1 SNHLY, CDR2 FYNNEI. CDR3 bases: TGTGCCAGCAGTGAAGGGTGGGGACAGGATAATCAGCCCCAGCATTTT. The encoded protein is CASSEGWGQDNQPQHF.

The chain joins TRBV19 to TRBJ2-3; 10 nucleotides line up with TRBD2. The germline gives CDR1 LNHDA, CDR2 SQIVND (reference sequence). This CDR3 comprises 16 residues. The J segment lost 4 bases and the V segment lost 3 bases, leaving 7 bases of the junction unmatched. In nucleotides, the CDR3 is TGTGCCAGTAGTATCGAGCGGGAGGGCCTATCAGATACGCAGTATTTT. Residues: CASSIEREGLSDTQYF.

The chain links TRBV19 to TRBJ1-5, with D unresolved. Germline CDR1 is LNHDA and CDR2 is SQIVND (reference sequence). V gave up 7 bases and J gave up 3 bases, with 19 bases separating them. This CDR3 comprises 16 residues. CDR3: CASNRGRQANNQPQHF. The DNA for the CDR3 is TGTGCCAGTAACCGGGGTAGGCAGGCAAACAATCAGCCCCAGCATTTT.

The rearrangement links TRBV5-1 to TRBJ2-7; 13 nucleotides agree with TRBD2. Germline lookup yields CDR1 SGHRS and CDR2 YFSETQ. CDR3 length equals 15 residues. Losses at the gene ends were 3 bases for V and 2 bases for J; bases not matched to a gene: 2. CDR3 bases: TGCGCCAGCAGCTCCGGACTAGCGGGAGCCTACGAGCAGTACTTC. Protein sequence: CASSSGLAGAYEQYF.

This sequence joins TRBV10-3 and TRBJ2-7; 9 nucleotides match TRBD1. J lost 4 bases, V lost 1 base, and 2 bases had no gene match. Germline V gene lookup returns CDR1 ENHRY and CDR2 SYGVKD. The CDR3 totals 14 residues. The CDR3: CAISEYRGQYEQYF. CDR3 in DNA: TGTGCCATCAGTGAGTACAGGGGGCAGTACGAGCAGTACTTC.

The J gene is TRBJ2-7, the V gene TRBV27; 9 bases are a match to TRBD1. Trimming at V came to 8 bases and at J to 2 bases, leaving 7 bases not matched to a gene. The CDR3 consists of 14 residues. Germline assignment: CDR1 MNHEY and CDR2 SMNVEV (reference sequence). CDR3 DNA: TGTGCCAGCGGACCCGGGACAGGGACCTACGAGCAGTACTTC. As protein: CASGPGTGTYEQYF.